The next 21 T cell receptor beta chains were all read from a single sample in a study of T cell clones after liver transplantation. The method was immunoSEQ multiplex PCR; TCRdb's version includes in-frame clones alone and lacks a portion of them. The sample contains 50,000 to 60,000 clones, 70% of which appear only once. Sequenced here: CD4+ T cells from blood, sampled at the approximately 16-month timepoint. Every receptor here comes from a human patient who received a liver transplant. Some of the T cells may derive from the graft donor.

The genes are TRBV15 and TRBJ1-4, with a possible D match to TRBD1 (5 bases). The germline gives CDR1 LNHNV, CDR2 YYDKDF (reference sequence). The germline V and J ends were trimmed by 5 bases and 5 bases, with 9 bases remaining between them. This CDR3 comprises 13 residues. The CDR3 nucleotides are TGTGCCACCAGCGGGGGATTGAATGAAAAACTGTTTTTT. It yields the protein CATSGGLNEKLFF. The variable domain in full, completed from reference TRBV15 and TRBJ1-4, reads DAMVIQNPRYQVTQFGKPVTLSCSQTLNHNVMYWYQQKSSQAPKLLFHYYDKDFNNEADTPDNFQSRRPNTSFCFLDIRSPGLGDTAMYLCATSGGLNEKLFFGSGTQLSVL.

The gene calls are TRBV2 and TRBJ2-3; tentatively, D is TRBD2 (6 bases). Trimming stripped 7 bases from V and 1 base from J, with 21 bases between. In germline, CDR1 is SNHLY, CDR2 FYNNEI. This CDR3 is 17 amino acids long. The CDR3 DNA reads TGTGCCAGCACCAGTCGGGGTGCGGGGATGGGCACAGATACGCAGTATTTT. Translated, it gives CASTSRGAGMGTDTQYF.

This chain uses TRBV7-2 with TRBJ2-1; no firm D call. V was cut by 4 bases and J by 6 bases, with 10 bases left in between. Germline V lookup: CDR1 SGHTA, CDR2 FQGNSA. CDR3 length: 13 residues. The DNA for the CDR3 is TGTGCCAGCAGCTCACAAAGTACCAATGAGCAGTTCTTC. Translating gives CASSSQSTNEQFF. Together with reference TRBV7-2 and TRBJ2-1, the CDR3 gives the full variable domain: GAGVSQSPSNKVTEKGKDVELRCDPISGHTALYWYRQSLGQGLEFLIYFQGNSAPDKSGLPSDRFSAERTGGSVSTLTIQRTQQEDSAVYLCASSSQSTNEQFFGPGTRLTVL.

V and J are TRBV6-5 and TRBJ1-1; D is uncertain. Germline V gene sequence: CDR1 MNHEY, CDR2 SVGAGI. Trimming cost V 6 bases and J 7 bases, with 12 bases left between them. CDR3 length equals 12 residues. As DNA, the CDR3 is TGTGCCAGCAGCTCTATTACACTTGAAGCTTTCTTT. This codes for CASSSITLEAFF.

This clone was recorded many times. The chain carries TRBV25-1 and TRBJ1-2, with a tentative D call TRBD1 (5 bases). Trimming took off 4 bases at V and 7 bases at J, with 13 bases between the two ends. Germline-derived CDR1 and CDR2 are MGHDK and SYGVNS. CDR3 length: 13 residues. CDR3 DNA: TGTGCCAGCAGTGCCTTGGACACATTTGGCTACACCTTC. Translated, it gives CASSALDTFGYTF.

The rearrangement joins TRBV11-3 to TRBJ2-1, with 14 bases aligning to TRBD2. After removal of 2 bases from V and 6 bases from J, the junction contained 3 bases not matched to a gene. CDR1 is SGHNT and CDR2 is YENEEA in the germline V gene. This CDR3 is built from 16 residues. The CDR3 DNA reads TGTGCCAGCAGCTTACTGGGACTAGCGGGAGTCAATGAGCAGTTCTTC. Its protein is CASSLLGLAGVNEQFF.

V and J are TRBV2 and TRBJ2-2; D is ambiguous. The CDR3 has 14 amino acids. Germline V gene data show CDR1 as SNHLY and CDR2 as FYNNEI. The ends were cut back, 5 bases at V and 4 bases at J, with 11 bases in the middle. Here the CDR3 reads CASSIEPVTGELFF. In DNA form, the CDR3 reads TGTGCCAGCAGTATTGAGCCGGTCACCGGGGAGCTGTTTTTT.

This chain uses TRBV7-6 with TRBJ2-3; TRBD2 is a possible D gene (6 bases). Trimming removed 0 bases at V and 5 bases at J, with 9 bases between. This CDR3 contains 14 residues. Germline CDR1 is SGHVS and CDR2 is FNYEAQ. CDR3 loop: CASSLAPGEDTQYF. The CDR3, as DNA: TGTGCCAGCAGCTTAGCCCCGGGGGAAGATACGCAGTATTTT.

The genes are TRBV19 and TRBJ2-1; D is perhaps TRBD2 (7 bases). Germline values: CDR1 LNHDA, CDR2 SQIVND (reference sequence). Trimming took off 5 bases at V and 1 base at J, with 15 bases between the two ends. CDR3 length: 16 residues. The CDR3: CASSSLGGRSYNEQFF. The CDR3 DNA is TGTGCCAGTAGTTCTCTCGGGGGGCGGTCCTACAATGAGCAGTTCTTC. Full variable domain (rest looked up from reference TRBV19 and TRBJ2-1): DGGITQSPKYLFRKEGQNVTLSCEQNLNHDAMYWYRQDPGQGLRLIYYSQIVNDFQKGDIAEGYSVSREKKESFPLTVTSAQKNPTAFYLCASSSLGGRSYNEQFFGPGTRLTVL.

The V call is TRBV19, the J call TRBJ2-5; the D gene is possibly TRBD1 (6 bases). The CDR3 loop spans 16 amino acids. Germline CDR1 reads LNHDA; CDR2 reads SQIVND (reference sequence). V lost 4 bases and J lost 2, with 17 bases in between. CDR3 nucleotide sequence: TGTGCCAGTAGTAGTGTTGGTGGGGGCCCACAAGAGACCCAGTACTTC. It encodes CASSSVGGGPQETQYF.

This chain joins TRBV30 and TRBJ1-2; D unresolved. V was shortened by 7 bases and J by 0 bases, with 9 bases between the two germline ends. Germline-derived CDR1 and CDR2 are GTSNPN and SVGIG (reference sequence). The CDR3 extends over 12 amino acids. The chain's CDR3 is CASQRANYGYTF. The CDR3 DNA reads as TGTGCCTCGCAACGGGCTAACTATGGCTACACCTTC.

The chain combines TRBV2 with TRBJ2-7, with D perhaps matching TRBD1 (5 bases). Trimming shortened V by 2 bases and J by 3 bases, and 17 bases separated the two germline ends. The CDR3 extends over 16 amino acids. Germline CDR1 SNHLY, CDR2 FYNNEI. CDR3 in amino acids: CASSEWGNVQGYEQYF. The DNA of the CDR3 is TGTGCCAGCAGTGAATGGGGAAATGTCCAGGGCTACGAGCAGTACTTC.

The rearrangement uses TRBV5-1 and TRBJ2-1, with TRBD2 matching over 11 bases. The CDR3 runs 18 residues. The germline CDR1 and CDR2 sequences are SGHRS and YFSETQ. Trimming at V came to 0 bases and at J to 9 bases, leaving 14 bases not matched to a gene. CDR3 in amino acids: CASSLASASTSGSLEQFF. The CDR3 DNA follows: TGCGCCAGCAGCTTGGCCAGTGCCAGTACTAGCGGGAGTCTTGAGCAGTTCTTC.

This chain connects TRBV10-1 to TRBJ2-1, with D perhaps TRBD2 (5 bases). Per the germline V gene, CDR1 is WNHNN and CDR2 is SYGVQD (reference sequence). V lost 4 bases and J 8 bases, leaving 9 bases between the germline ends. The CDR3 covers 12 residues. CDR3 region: CASSGGDHEQFF. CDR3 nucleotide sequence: TGCGCCAGCAGTGGGGGAGACCATGAGCAGTTCTTC.

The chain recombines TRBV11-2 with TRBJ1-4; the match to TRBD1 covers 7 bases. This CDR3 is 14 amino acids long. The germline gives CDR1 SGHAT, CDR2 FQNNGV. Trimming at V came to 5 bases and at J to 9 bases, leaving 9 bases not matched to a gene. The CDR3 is CASSIDRVSKKLFF. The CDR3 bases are TGTGCCAGCAGCATCGACAGGGTTAGCAAAAAACTGTTTTTT.

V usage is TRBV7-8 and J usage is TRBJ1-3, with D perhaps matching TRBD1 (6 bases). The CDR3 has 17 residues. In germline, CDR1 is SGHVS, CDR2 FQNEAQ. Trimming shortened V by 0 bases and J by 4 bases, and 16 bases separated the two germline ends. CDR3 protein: CASSLALGGARGNTIYF. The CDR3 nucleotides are TGTGCCAGCAGCTTAGCGTTGGGGGGCGCGAGGGGAAACACCATATATTTT.

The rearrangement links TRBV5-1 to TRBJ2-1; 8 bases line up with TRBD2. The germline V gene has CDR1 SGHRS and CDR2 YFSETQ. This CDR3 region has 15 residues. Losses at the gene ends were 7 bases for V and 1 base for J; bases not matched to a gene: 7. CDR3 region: CASAGGGTSYNEQFF. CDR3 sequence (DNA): TGCGCCAGCGCCGGCGGGGGGACGTCCTACAATGAGCAGTTCTTC. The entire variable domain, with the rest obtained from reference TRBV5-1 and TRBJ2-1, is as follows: KAGVTQTPRYLIKTRGQQVTLSCSPISGHRSVSWYQQTPGQGLQFLFEYFSETQRNKGNFPGRFSGRQFSNSRSEMNVSTLELGDSALYLCASAGGGTSYNEQFFGPGTRLTVL.

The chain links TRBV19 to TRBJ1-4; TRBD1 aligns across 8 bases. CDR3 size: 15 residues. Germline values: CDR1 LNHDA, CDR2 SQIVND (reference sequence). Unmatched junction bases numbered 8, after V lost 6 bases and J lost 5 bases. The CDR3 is CASRKVGQENEKLFF. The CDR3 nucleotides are TGTGCCAGTAGGAAGGTGGGACAGGAAAATGAAAAACTGTTTTTT.

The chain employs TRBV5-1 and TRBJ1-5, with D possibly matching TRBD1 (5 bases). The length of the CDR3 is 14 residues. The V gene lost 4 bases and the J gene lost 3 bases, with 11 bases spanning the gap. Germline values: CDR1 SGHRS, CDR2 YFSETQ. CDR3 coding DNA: TGCGCCAGCAGCCTGGGGGGGTACAATCAGCCCCAGCATTTT. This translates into CASSLGGYNQPQHF. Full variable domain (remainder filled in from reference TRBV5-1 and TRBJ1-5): KAGVTQTPRYLIKTRGQQVTLSCSPISGHRSVSWYQQTPGQGLQFLFEYFSETQRNKGNFPGRFSGRQFSNSRSEMNVSTLELGDSALYLCASSLGGYNQPQHFGDGTRLSIL.

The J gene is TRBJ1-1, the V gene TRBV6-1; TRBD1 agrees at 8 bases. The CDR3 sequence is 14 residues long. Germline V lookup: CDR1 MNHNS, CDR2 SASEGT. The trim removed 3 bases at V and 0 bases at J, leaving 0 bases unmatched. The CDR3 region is CASSEGQVNTEAFF. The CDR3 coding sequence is TGTGCCAGCAGTGAGGGACAGGTGAACACTGAAGCTTTCTTT.

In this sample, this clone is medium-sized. The CDR3 here is CASSSSGGGMYEQYF. Written as DNA, the CDR3 is TGTGCCAGCAGTAGTTCAGGCGGGGGGATGTACGAGCAGTACTTC. The rearrangement uses TRBV6-5 and TRBJ2-7, with TRBD2 matching 8 bases. The CDR3 covers 15 residues. Germline-derived CDR1 and CDR2 are MNHEY and SVGAGI. Trimming cost V 5 bases and J 4 bases; bases outside gene matches: 10.